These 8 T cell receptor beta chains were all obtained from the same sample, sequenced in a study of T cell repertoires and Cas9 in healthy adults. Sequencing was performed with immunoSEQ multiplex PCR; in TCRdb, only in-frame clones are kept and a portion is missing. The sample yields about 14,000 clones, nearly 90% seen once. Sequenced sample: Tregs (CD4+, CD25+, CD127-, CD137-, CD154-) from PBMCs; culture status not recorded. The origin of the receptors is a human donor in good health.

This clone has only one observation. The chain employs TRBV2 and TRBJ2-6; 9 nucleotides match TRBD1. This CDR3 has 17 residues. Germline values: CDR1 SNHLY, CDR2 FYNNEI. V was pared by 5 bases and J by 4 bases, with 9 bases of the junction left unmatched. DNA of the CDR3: TGTGCCAGCAGTCCCGGGACAGGGTTAGGAGGGGCCAACGTCCTGACTTTC. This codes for CASSPGTGLGGANVLTF.

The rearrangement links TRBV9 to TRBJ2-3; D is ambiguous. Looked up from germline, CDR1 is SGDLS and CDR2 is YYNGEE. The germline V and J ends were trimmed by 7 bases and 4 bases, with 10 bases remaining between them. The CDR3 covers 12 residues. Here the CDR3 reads CASPVVPDTQYF. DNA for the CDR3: TGTGCCAGCCCGGTGGTCCCAGATACGCAGTATTTT.

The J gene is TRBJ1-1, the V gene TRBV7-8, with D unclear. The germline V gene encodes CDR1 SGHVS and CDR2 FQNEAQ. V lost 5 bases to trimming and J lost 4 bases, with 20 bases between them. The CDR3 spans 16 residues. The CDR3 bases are TGTGCCAGCAGCCCGGCCCTAGCGGCTCGGGGCACTGAAGCTTTCTTT. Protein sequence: CASSPALAARGTEAFF.

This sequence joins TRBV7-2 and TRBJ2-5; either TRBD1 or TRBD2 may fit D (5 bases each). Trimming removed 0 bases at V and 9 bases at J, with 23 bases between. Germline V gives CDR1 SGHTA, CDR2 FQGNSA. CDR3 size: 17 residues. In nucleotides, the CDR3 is TGTGCCAGCAGCTTAGCGTCGGTTCGGGGCTACTCGGTGGCCCAGTACTTC. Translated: CASSLASVRGYSVAQYF.

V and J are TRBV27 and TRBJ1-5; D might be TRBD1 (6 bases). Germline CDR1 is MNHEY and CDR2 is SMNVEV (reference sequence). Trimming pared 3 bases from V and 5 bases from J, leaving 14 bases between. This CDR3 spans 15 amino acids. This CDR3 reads CASSFRGASDQPQHF. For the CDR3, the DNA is TGTGCCAGCAGTTTTAGGGGGGCGTCGGATCAGCCCCAGCATTTT.

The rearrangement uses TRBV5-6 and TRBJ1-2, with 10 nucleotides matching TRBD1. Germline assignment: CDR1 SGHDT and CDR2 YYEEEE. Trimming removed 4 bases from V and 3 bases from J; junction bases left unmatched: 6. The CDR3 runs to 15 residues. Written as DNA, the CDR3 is TGTGCCAGCAGCCCCGACAGGGGGCTTGACTATGGCTACACCTTC. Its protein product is CASSPDRGLDYGYTF.

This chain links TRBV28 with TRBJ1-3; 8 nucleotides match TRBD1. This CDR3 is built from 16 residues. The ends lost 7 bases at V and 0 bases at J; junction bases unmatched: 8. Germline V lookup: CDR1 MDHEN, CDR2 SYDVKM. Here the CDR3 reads CASNVAGGVSGNTIYF. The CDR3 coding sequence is TGTGCCAGCAACGTCGCAGGGGGCGTCTCTGGAAACACCATATATTTT.

This chain's CDR3 is CASRPTGGIDYTF. The CDR3 coding sequence is TGTGCCAGCAGACCGACGGGCGGTATTGACTACACCTTC. The chain has TRBV2 and TRBJ1-2; D is ambiguous. The CDR3 runs to 13 residues. CDR1 is SNHLY, CDR2 FYNNEI, per germline. V was clipped by 6 bases and J by 10 bases, with 18 bases between them.